The 10 T cell receptor beta chains below were found in one sample sequenced in a study of metastatic and nonmetastatic thyroid tumors. No patient received treatment before thyroid surgery. Via MiXCR, TCRdb re-called the PCR reads. The top ten hold under 9.5% of the sample, which has 30,000 or so clones, about 19% seen once. Sequencing was performed on blood. Every receptor here comes from a female donor with papillary thyroid cancer or a benign thyroid nodule (not recorded which). Some clones in this sample may be carry-over from other donors' samples.

This clone was seen ten or more times. This rearrangement joins TRBV9 to TRBJ1-3; D may be TRBD1 (6 bases). Germline-derived CDR1 and CDR2 are SGDLS and YYNGEE. This CDR3 has 17 amino acids. The V gene lost 0 bases and the J gene lost 4 bases, with 17 bases spanning the gap. The CDR3 nucleotides read TGTGCCAGCAGCGTAGGGTGGGCAGGGGCAAAAGGAAACACCATATATTTT. As protein: CASSVGWAGAKGNTIYF. The whole variable domain, filled in from reference TRBV9 and TRBJ1-3, reads DSGVTQTPKHLITATGQRVTLRCSPRSGDLSVYWYQQSLDQGLQFLIQYYNGEERAKGNILERFSAQQFPDLHSELNLSSLELGDSALYFCASSVGWAGAKGNTIYFGEGSWLTVV.

This clone came up many times. The V and J genes are TRBV2 and TRBJ2-5, with TRBD1 matching 11 bases. Germline CDR1 reads SNHLY; CDR2 reads FYNNEI. The junction had 9 bases not matched to a gene; V was cut back by 8 bases and J by 4 bases. The CDR3 is 15 residues long. The CDR3, as DNA: TGTGCCAGCCCGAAGGACAGGGGGCGCAGAGAGACCCAGTACTTC. Translation: CASPKDRGRRETQYF.

Regarding this clone: A single base separates this from a much larger clone, so it may be a read error. Lacking the conserved final phenylalanine or tryptophan, this CDR3 likely reflects a read error. The V and J genes are TRBV27 and TRBJ2-1; D remains ambiguous. V dropped 5 bases and J dropped 0 bases, with 11 bases sitting between them. The germline CDR1 and CDR2 sequences are MNHEY and SMNVEV (reference sequence). The CDR3 loop spans 15 amino acids. CDR3 loop: CASSLDPSSYNEQFI. The CDR3 coding sequence is TGTGCCAGCAGTCTCGATCCCAGCTCCTACAATGAGCAGTTCATC.

The sample holds many counts of this clone. The rearrangement links TRBV27 to TRBJ2-7; TRBD1 agrees at 8 bases. The CDR3 spans 14 residues. Germline V lookup: CDR1 MNHEY, CDR2 SMNVEV (reference sequence). V lost 4 bases to trimming and J lost 2 bases; unmatched junction nucleotides: 4. The CDR3 spells CASSSIQGAYEQYF. Here the CDR3 DNA reads TGTGCCAGCAGTTCGATACAGGGGGCCTACGAGCAGTACTTC.

The rearrangement joins TRBV19 to TRBJ2-1; 8 positions match TRBD2. Germline V gene data show CDR1 as LNHDA and CDR2 as SQIVND (reference sequence). V lost 6 bases, J lost 3 bases, and 4 bases stayed unmatched. The CDR3 is 14 amino acids. The CDR3 here is CASRSGGLYNEQFF. As DNA, the CDR3 is TGTGCCAGTAGGAGCGGGGGTCTCTACAATGAGCAGTTCTTC.

This clone was observed at least ten times. V and J are TRBV10-1 and TRBJ2-2, with D tentatively TRBD1 or TRBD2 (5 bases each). The germline gives CDR1 WNHNN, CDR2 SYGVQD (reference sequence). V was trimmed by 7 bases and J by 7 bases, leaving 10 bases between them. The CDR3 is 12 amino acids. The CDR3 nucleotides are TGCGCCAGCAAAGGGACGGTCGGGGAGCTGTTTTTT. Protein: CASKGTVGELFF.

This clone has ten or more counts. CDR3 protein: CASSLDRGEAFF. As DNA, the CDR3 is TGTGCCAGCAGCTTAGATCGTGGAGAAGCTTTCTTT. This chain joins TRBV11-2 and TRBJ1-1; no clear D. The ends were cut back, 0 bases at V and 8 bases at J, with 7 bases in the middle. Germline CDR1 SGHAT, CDR2 FQNNGV. The CDR3 spans 12 residues.

This clone came up many times. The chain recombines TRBV7-2 with TRBJ2-7; weak D call: TRBD1 (6 bases). The CDR3 consists of 14 residues. CDR1 is SGHTA, CDR2 FQGNSA, per germline. The V end was cut by 6 bases, the J end by 4 bases, with 16 bases between. As DNA, the CDR3 is TGTGCCAGCAGTTTGCAGGGGTTAGTGTACGAGCAGTACTTC. Residues: CASSLQGLVYEQYF.

This clone was recorded many times. This sequence joins TRBV28 and TRBJ2-5; a possible D gene is TRBD2 (6 bases). Germline-derived CDR1 and CDR2 are MDHEN and SYDVKM. V was trimmed by 1 base and J by 6 bases, leaving 12 bases between them. The CDR3 extends over 14 amino acids. The DNA of the CDR3 is TGTGCCAGCAGTTTATCCCAGGGCGGGAAGACCCAGTACTTC. Protein sequence: CASSLSQGGKTQYF. Full variable domain (outside the CDR3, taken from reference TRBV28 and TRBJ2-5): DVKVTQSSRYLVKRTGEKVFLECVQDMDHENMFWYRQDPGLGLRLIYFSYDVKMKEKGDIPEGYSVSREKKERFSLILESASTNQTSMYLCASSLSQGGKTQYFGPGTRLLVL.

This clone was observed many times. V and J are TRBV20-1 and TRBJ1-5; D remains ambiguous. The CDR3 runs 12 residues. CDR1 is DFQATT and CDR2 is SNEGSKA in the germline V gene (reference sequence). Trimming took off 5 bases at V and 6 bases at J, with 11 bases between the two ends. CDR3 protein: CSAAEGGQPQHF. The CDR3 nucleotides are TGCAGTGCTGCTGAGGGTGGTCAGCCCCAGCATTTT.